Shown below are 15 T cell receptor beta chains from a single sample sequenced in a study of blood T cell repertoires in COVID-19. Sequencing used immunoSEQ multiplex PCR; TCRdb keeps in-frame clones, though not all of them. The repertoire holds 93,000 or so clones, about 90% seen once, with approximately 3.5% in the top ten. The sequenced material came from peripheral blood. These receptor sequences come from a woman aged 55-70 years with acute or convalescent COVID-19.

The genes are TRBV7-9 and TRBJ2-1; 12 nucleotides match TRBD1. The junction had 1 base not matched to a gene; V was cut back by 3 bases and J by 7 bases. This CDR3 is 14 amino acids long. Germline lookup yields CDR1 SEHNR and CDR2 FQNEAQ (reference sequence). DNA for the CDR3: TGTGCCAGCAGCTTGGGACAGGGGGCGAATGAGCAGTTCTTC. This encodes CASSLGQGANEQFF.

The CDR3 region is CATSDPPGGNNEQFF. CDR3 bases: TGTGCCACCAGTGACCCCCCCGGCGGCAACAATGAGCAGTTCTTC. This chain joins TRBV24-1 and TRBJ2-1; D remains ambiguous. CDR1 is KGHDR and CDR2 is SFDVKD in the germline V gene. This CDR3 spans 15 amino acids. Trimming removed 4 bases from V and 5 bases from J, with 14 bases in between.

The rearrangement uses TRBV27 and TRBJ1-6; D is uncertain. V lost 5 bases to trimming and J lost 7 bases, with 9 bases between them. The length of the CDR3 is 13 residues. Per the germline V gene, CDR1 is MNHEY and CDR2 is SMNVEV (reference sequence). In DNA form, the CDR3 reads TGTGCCAGCAGTCCGGGAGAGAATTCACCCCTCCACTTT. Its translation is CASSPGENSPLHF.

V gene TRBV5-1 combines with J gene TRBJ1-2; a possible D gene is TRBD1 (5 bases). CDR3 length: 13 amino acids. Trimming removed 0 bases from V and 6 bases from J, with 9 bases in between. Germline CDR1 is SGHRS and CDR2 is YFSETQ. The CDR3 sequence is CASSLAGGHGYTF. CDR3 DNA sequence: TGCGCCAGCAGCTTGGCGGGGGGTCATGGCTACACCTTC.

The gene calls are TRBV19 and TRBJ1-5; TRBD1 might be the D (6 bases). The germline V gene has CDR1 LNHDA and CDR2 SQIVND (reference sequence). Trimming took 7 bases from V and 6 from J, leaving 19 bases between them. The CDR3 has 15 amino acids. CDR3 sequence reads: CASTALQGLGQPQHF. CDR3 in DNA: TGTGCCAGTACTGCCTTACAGGGTTTGGGTCAGCCCCAGCATTTT.

This chain uses TRBV2 with TRBJ2-1; maybe TRBD2 (7 bases). Germline V gene data show CDR1 as SNHLY and CDR2 as FYNNEI. The CDR3 runs 16 residues. Trimming removed 0 bases from V and 3 bases from J, with 12 bases in between. The CDR3 nucleotides are TGTGCCAGCAGTGAAGCCCAAGGGGGGGTCTACAATGAGCAGTTCTTC. Protein product: CASSEAQGGVYNEQFF.

The rearrangement uses TRBV2 and TRBJ1-2, with TRBD1 identical over 7 bases. The CDR3 is 17 amino acids. CDR1 SNHLY and CDR2 FYNNEI come from the germline V gene. The J segment lost 4 bases and the V segment lost 6 bases, leaving 17 bases of the junction unmatched. CDR3 sequence (DNA): TGTGCCAGCAGGCGAACAGGGGAGCCTAATGGGATCTATGGCTACACCTTC. Translated, it gives CASRRTGEPNGIYGYTF.

The chain uses TRBV7-9 and TRBJ1-1; 8 nucleotides match TRBD1. V lost 5 bases, J lost 1 base, and 6 bases stayed unmatched. The CDR3 runs to 15 residues. The germline gives CDR1 SEHNR, CDR2 FQNEAQ (reference sequence). The CDR3 region has the DNA TGTGCCAGCAGCCCGGCGGGACAGGAGAACACTGAAGCTTTCTTT. It is translated as CASSPAGQENTEAFF. Drawing the rest from reference TRBV7-9 and TRBJ1-1, the complete variable domain is DTGVSQNPRHKITKRGQNVTFRCDPISEHNRLYWYRQTLGQGPEFLTYFQNEAQLEKSRLLSDRFSAERPKGSFSTLEIQRTEQGDSAMYLCASSPAGQENTEAFFGQGTRLTVV.

In its sample, this clone was seen a few times. V and J are TRBV10-3 and TRBJ1-3; the D is unclear. Germline CDR1 and CDR2: ENHRY and SYGVKD. This CDR3 is built from 12 residues. The V end lost 6 bases, the J end lost 1 base, and 4 bases lay between the germline ends. The CDR3 bases are TGTGCCATCAGCTCGTCTGGAAACACCATATATTTT. Translating gives CAISSSGNTIYF.

This chain joins TRBV7-3 and TRBJ2-1; 7 nucleotides match TRBD2. Looked up from germline, CDR1 is SGHTA and CDR2 is FQGTGA. Trimming at V came to 4 bases and at J to 9 bases, leaving 9 bases not matched to a gene. The CDR3 extends over 14 amino acids. CDR3 bases: TGTGCCAGCAGCTGGGGCGGGAGACTAGGTGAGCAGTTCTTC. Its translation: CASSWGGRLGEQFF.

The DNA of the CDR3 is TGTGCCAGCAGTGAAGGGACAGGATCTGGCTACACCTTC. Amino acid sequence: CASSEGTGSGYTF. The chain links TRBV25-1 to TRBJ1-2; 8 bases fit TRBD1. Germline trimming cut 2 bases from V and 7 bases from J; bases unmatched to any gene: 3. Germline values: CDR1 MGHDK, CDR2 SYGVNS. The CDR3 sequence is 13 residues long.

This sequence joins TRBV9 and TRBJ2-3, with 7 bases matching TRBD2. The CDR3 runs to 16 residues. The V gene's germline CDR1 is SGDLS and CDR2 YYNGEE. V trimming: 0 bases; J trimming: 2 bases; junction bases outside the gene matches: 6. CDR3 coding DNA: TGTGCCAGCAGCGTAGCTGGGGGGGAGGCCACAGATACGCAGTATTTT. Protein: CASSVAGGEATDTQYF. The full variable domain, with the rest looked up from reference TRBV9 and TRBJ2-3, is DSGVTQTPKHLITATGQRVTLRCSPRSGDLSVYWYQQSLDQGLQFLIQYYNGEERAKGNILERFSAQQFPDLHSELNLSSLELGDSALYFCASSVAGGEATDTQYFGPGTRLTVL.

The table lists this clone with many counts. The chain combines TRBV7-9 with TRBJ1-5; tentatively, D is TRBD1 (6 bases). The ends were cut back, 1 base at V and 0 bases at J, with 13 bases in the middle. Germline lookup yields CDR1 SEHNR and CDR2 FQNEAQ (reference sequence). The CDR3 runs 17 residues. The CDR3 protein is CASSLEMGGGSNQPQHF. DNA for the CDR3: TGTGCCAGCAGCTTAGAAATGGGAGGGGGTAGCAATCAGCCCCAGCATTTT.

This clone was picked up one time. The V and J genes are TRBV4-2 and TRBJ1-1; D might be TRBD1 (5 bases). Germline CDR1 and CDR2: LGHNA and YNFKEQ. The CDR3 is made up of 15 amino acids. V dropped 1 base and J dropped 4 bases, with 13 bases sitting between them. The CDR3 DNA sequence: TGTGCCAGCAGCCAAGCGGCGGGGGTCGGCACTGAAGCTTTCTTT. Its protein is CASSQAAGVGTEAFF.

V gene TRBV29-1 combines with J gene TRBJ1-2; D might be TRBD1 (5 bases). This CDR3 contains 11 residues. The germline gives CDR1 SQVTM, CDR2 ANQGSEA. The germline V and J ends were trimmed by 8 bases and 8 bases, with 15 bases remaining between them. The CDR3 sequence is CSIPRDWGYTF. The CDR3 DNA follows: TGCAGCATTCCCAGGGATTGGGGCTACACCTTC.